Reported below is one TCR beta chain. CDR3 length equals 15 residues. Trimming removed 6 bases from V and 3 bases from J; junction bases left unmatched: 10. MiXCR was run by TCRdb on the 5' RACE reads, yielding one entry per CDR3 protein. The table has about 59,000 distinct CDR3 sequences, around 14% seen once. The data were obtained in a study of early T cells in non-severe SARS-CoV-2 infection. The V and J genes are TRBV12-3 or TRBV12-4 and TRBJ2-7; TRBD1 agrees at 8 bases. Specimen: whole blood, collected at baseline. The TCR comes from an adult who was a healthcare worker with PCR-confirmed SARS-CoV-2 infection or an uninfected control (not recorded which). For the CDR3, the DNA is TGTGCCAGCAGGCCTGGAGGACAGGGTCACTACGAGCAGTACTTC. Protein product: CASRPGGQGHYEQYF.